This T cell receptor beta chain appears in the sequencing data of a study of blood T cell repertoires in COVID-19. Whole-study context: COVID-19 samples, acute and convalescent, were from the United States, Italy and Spain.

TCRdb keeps only in-frame clones here, not all; method: immunoSEQ multiplex PCR. The profile shows approximately 360,000 clones, about 89% of them singletons. Sequenced material: peripheral blood. This receptor was identified in a man aged 40-49 years with acute or convalescent COVID-19.

The CDR3 spells CASSTGTEPNEKLFF. In nucleotides, the CDR3 is TGTGCCAGCAGCACAGGGACAGAGCCTAATGAAAAACTGTTTTTT. J is TRBJ1-4 and V is TRBV5-4, with TRBD1 matching 7 bases. There are 15 residues in the CDR3. Losses at the gene ends were 4 bases for V and 3 bases for J; bases not matched to a gene: 6. Germline V gives CDR1 SGHNT, CDR2 YYREEE (reference sequence).